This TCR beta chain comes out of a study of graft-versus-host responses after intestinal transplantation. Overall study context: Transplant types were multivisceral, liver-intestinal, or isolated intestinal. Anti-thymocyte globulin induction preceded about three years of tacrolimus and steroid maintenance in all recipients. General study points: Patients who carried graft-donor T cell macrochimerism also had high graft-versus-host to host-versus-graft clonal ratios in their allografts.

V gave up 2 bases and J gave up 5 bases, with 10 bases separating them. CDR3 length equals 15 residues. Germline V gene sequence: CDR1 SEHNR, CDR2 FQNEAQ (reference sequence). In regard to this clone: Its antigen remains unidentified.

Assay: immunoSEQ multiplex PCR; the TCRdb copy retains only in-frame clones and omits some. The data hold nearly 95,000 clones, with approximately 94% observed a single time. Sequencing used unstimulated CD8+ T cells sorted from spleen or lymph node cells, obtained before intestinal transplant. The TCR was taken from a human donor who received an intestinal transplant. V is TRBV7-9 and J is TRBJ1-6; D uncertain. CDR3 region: CASSLPTGDNSPLHF. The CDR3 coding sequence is TGTGCCAGCAGCTTACCGACCGGAGATAATTCACCCCTCCACTTT.